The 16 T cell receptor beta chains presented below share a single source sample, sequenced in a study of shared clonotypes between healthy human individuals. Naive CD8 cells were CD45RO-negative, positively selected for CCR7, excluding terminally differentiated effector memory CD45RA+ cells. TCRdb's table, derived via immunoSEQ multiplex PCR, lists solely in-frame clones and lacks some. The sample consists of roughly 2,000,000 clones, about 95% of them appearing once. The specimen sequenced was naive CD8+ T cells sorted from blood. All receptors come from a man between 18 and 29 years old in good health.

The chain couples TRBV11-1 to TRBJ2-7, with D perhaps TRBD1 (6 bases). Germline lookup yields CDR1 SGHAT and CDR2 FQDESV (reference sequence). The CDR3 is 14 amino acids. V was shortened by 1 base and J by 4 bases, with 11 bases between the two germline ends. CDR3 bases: TGTGCCAGCAGCTTAGTGACACAGGGTTACGAGCAGTACTTC. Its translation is CASSLVTQGYEQYF.

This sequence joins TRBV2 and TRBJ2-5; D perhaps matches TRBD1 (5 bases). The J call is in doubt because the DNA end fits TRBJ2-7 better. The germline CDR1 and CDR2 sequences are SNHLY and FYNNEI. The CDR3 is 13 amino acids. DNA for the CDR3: TGTGCCAGCAGTGACCAGGGCGGCTACGAGCAGTACTTC. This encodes CASSDQGGYEQYF.

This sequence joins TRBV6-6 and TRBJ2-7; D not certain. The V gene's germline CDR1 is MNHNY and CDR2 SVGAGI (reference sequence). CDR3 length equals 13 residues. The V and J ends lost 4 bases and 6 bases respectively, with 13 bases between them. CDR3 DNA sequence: TGTGCCAGCAGTTCCCCAGACCCCCCCGAGCAGTACTTC. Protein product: CASSSPDPPEQYF.

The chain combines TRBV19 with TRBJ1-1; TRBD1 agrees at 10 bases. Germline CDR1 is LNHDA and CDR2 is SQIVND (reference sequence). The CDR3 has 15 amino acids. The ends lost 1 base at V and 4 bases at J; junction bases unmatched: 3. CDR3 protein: CASSIGTGGVTEAFF. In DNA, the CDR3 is TGTGCCAGTAGTATAGGGACAGGGGGGGTCACTGAAGCTTTCTTT.

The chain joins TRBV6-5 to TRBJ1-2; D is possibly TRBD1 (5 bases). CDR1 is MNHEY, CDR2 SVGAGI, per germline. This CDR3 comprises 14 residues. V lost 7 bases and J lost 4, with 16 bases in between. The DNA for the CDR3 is TGTGCCAGCATGAAGAGGGGCAGGGCCTATGGCTACACCTTC. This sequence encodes CASMKRGRAYGYTF.

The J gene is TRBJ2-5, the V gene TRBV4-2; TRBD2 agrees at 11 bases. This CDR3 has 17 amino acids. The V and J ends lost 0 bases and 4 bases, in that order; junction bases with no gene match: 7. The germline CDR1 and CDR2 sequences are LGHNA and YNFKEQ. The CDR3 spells CASSQDPGLAVGETQYF. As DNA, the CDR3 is TGTGCCAGCAGCCAAGATCCGGGACTAGCGGTGGGAGAGACCCAGTACTTC.

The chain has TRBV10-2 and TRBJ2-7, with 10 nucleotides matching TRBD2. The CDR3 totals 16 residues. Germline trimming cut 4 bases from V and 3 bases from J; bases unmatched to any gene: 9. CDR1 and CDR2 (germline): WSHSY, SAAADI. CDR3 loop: CASSVTSGTAHYEQYF. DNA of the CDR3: TGCGCCAGCAGTGTCACTAGCGGGACAGCGCACTACGAGCAGTACTTC.

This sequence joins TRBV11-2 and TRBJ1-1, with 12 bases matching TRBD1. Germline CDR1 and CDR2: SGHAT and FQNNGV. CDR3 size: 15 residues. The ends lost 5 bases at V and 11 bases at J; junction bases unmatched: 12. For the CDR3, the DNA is TGTGCCAGCAGCGATTACGCGGGACAGGGGGCGCGGGCTTTCTTT. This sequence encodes CASSDYAGQGARAFF.

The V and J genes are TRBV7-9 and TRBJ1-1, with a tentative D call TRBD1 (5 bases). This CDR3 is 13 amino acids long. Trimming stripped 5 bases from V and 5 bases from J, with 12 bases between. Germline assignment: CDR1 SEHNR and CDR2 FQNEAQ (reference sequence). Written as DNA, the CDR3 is TGTGCCAGCAGCCTGGGCGAGGGGACTGAAGCTTTCTTT. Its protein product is CASSLGEGTEAFF.

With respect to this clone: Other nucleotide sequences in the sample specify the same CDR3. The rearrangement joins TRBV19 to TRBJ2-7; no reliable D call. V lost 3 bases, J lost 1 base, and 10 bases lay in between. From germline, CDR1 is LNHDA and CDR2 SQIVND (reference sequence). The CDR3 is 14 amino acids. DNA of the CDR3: TGTGCCAGTAGTATTGCTGGCGGATCCTACGAGCAGTACTTC. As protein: CASSIAGGSYEQYF.

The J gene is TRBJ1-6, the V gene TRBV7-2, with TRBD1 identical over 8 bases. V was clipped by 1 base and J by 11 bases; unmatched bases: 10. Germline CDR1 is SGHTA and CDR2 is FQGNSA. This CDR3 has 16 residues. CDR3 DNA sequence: TGTGCCAGCAGCTTAGTGGAGGACAGGGAATCGGCACCCCTCCACTTT. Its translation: CASSLVEDRESAPLHF.

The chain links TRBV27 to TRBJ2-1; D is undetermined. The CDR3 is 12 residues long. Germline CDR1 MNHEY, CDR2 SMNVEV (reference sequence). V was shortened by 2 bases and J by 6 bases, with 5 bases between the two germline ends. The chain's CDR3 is CASSLEGNEQFF. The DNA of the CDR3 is TGTGCCAGCAGTTTAGAAGGCAATGAGCAGTTCTTC.

This chain's CDR3 is CASSYPGQGTYEQYF. DNA for the CDR3: TGTGCCAGCAGCTACCCGGGACAGGGAACCTACGAGCAGTACTTC. V usage is TRBV7-2 and J usage is TRBJ2-7; 9 nucleotides align to TRBD1. The CDR3 runs to 15 residues. V shed 4 bases and J 2 bases; nucleotides not matched to a gene: 6. Germline CDR1 SGHTA, CDR2 FQGNSA.

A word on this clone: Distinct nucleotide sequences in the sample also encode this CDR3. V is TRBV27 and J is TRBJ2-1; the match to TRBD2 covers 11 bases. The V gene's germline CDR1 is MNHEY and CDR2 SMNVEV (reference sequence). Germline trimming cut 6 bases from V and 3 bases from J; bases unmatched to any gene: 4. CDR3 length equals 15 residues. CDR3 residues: CASSPGTSGYNEQFF. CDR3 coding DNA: TGTGCCAGCAGCCCAGGGACTAGCGGCTACAATGAGCAGTTCTTC.

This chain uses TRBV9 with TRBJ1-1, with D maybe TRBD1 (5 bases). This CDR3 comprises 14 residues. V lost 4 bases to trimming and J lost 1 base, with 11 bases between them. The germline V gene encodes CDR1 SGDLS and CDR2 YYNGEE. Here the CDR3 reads CASSPRQTNTEAFF. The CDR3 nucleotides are TGTGCCAGCAGCCCAAGACAGACGAACACTGAAGCTTTCTTT.

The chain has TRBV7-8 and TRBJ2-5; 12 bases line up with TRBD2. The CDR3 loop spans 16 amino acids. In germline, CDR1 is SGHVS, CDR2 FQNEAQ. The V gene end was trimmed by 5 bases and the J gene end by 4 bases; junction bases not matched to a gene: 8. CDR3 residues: CASSPRLAGGRETQYF. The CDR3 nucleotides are TGTGCCAGCAGCCCCCGCCTAGCGGGGGGGCGAGAGACCCAGTACTTC.